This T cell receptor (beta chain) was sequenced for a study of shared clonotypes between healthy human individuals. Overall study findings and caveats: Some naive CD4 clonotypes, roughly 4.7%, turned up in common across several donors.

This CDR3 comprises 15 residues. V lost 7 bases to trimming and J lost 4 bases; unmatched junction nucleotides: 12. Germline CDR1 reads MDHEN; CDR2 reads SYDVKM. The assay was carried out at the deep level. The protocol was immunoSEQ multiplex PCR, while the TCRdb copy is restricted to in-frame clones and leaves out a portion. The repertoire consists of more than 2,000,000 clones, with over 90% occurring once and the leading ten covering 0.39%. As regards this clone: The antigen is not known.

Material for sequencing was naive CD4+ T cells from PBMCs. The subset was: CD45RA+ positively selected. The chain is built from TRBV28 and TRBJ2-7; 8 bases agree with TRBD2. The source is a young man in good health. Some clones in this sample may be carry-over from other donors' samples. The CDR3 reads CASNLPGGASYEQYF. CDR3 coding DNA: TGTGCCAGCAACTTACCGGGGGGGGCTAGTTACGAGCAGTACTTC.